A single sample is the source of the 3 T cell receptor beta chains below, sequenced in a study of technical replicates of blood from several donors. The assay was immunoSEQ multiplex PCR, and TCRdb's table has in-frame clones only and misses some. There are 64,000 or so clones in the sample; around 97% occur only once, and approximately 0.2% lies in the top ten. The sequenced sample consisted of T cells isolated from PBMCs. Receptors originate from a human donor in good health.

CDR3 sequence: CASRPTSGGLLRDTGELFF. CDR3 sequence (DNA): TGTGCCAGCAGACCGACTAGCGGGGGTCTCCTGAGAGACACCGGGGAGCTGTTTTTT. This chain connects TRBV7-9 to TRBJ2-2; 12 nucleotides align to TRBD2. V dropped 6 bases and J dropped 3; count of bases not matched to a gene: 14. The CDR3 runs 19 residues. Germline assignment: CDR1 SEHNR and CDR2 FQNEAQ (reference sequence).

The rearrangement joins TRBV7-6 to TRBJ1-3; D perhaps matches TRBD1 (5 bases). This CDR3 is built from 15 residues. Germline V lookup: CDR1 SGHVS, CDR2 FNYEAQ. V lost 3 bases and J lost 3, with 12 bases in between. For the CDR3, the DNA is TGTGCCAGCAGCTTCGGTTTGGGGCTTGGAAACACCATATATTTT. It is translated as CASSFGLGLGNTIYF.

The CDR3 DNA reads as TGTGCCAGCAAGAGACCCTTCGACTTGTTCTACACAGATACGCAGTATTTT. Its protein product is CASKRPFDLFYTDTQYF. The J gene is TRBJ2-3, the V gene TRBV28, with no clear D. The germline V gene encodes CDR1 MDHEN and CDR2 SYDVKM. The CDR3 is made up of 17 amino acids. Deletions cut 7 bases from V and 2 bases from J, with 22 bases between.